Listed below are T cell receptor beta chains from one sample, sequenced in a study of blood T cell repertoires in COVID-19. Repertoires were generated with immunoSEQ multiplex PCR, while TCRdb's copy carries only in-frame clones and drops some. The sample yields approximately 230,000 clones, almost 85% seen once. Sequenced material: PBMCs or T cells enriched from blood (not recorded which). All receptors derive from a man aged 40-55 years who had recovered from COVID-19. CDR3s include the opening cysteine and the closing phenylalanine or tryptophan. The D gene is left open where the match is weak. Clone size is shown for a subset of rows, as once, few, many or a class of expanded clone.

NA	18	NA	TRBJ2-5	TRBV5-5	CASSLGVQGGQKGETQYF	TGTGCCAGCAGCCTGGGGGTACAGGGTGGCCAAAAAGGGGAGACCCAGTACTTC
TRBD1	14	NA	TRBJ1-5	TRBV24-1	CATSDRQGNQPQHF	TGTGCCACCAGTGATAGACAGGGGAATCAGCCCCAGCATTTT
TRBD1	15	NA	TRBJ2-5	TRBV3-1/TRBV3-2	CASSQPGTGQETQYF	TGTGCCAGCAGCCAACCTGGGACAGGGCAAGAGACCCAGTACTTC
NA	15	once	TRBJ1-6	TRBV28	CASRTYTVVVSPLHF	TGTGCCAGCAGAACCTATACAGTGGTCGTATCACCCCTCCACTTT
TRBD1	14	many	TRBJ1-2	TRBV7-8	CASSLSGGTYGYTF	TGTGCCAGCAGCTTATCAGGGGGGACCTATGGCTACACCTTC
NA	11	once	TRBJ2-5	TRBV2	CASREGKTQYF	TGTGCCAGCAGGGAGGGGAAAACCCAGTACTTC
NA	16	NA	TRBJ2-3	TRBV19	CASSIEGTGGTDTQYF	TGTGCCAGTAGTATAGAGGGAACGGGGGGCACAGATACGCAGTATTTT
TRBD1	16	NA	TRBJ2-3	TRBV9	CASSGSRTGFTDTQYF	TGTGCCAGCAGCGGGAGCCGGACAGGGTTCACAGATACGCAGTATTTT
NA	14	NA	TRBJ2-7	TRBV28	CASRVYGSSYEQYF	TGTGCCAGCAGAGTTTACGGTAGCTCCTACGAGCAGTACTTC
NA	14	NA	TRBJ1-2	TRBV25-1	CASSEFRGNYGYTF	TGTGCCAGCAGTGAATTCCGGGGTAACTATGGCTACACCTTC
NA	17	NA	TRBJ2-7	TRBV24-1	CATSPRSVRGQWDEQYF	TGTGCCACCAGTCCCAGGTCTGTGCGGGGGCAGTGGGACGAGCAGTACTTC
TRBD2	15	NA	TRBJ2-3	TRBV24-1	CATSPLAGVSDTQYF	TGTGCCACCAGTCCCCTGGCGGGAGTATCCGATACGCAGTATTTT
NA	15	NA	TRBJ2-2	TRBV5-1	CASSWTAANTGELFF	TGCGCCAGCAGCTGGACAGCAGCGAACACCGGGGAGCTGTTTTTT
NA	12	NA	TRBJ1-1	TRBV7-2	CASSPSSSEAFF	TGTGCCAGCAGCCCGTCCTCCAGTGAAGCTTTCTTT
TRBD2	17	NA	TRBJ2-5	TRBV7-2	CASSPSLKRGGHETQYF	TGTGCCAGCAGCCCCTCGCTGAAGCGGGGGGGCCACGAGACCCAGTACTTC
NA	15	NA	TRBJ2-6	TRBV2	CASILETAGANVLTF	TGTGCCAGCATCCTAGAGACGGCTGGGGCCAACGTCCTGACTTTC
TRBD1	16	NA	TRBJ1-4	TRBV4-1	CASSREYRGEFEKLFF	TGCGCCAGCAGCCGTGAGTACAGGGGGGAATTTGAAAAACTGTTTTTT
TRBD1	16	NA	TRBJ1-1	TRBV5-4	CASSFRVAGGATEAFF	TGTGCCAGCAGCTTCAGGGTCGCAGGGGGCGCAACTGAAGCTTTCTTT
NA	15	NA	TRBJ1-6	TRBV5-4	CASSLAGGGNSPLHF	TGTGCCAGCAGCTTGGCCGGGGGGGGGAATTCACCCCTCCACTTT
TRBD1	14	NA	TRBJ2-7	TRBV7-2	CASSWRDRGYEQYF	TGTGCCAGCAGCTGGAGGGACAGGGGTTACGAGCAGTACTTC
NA	11	NA	TRBJ1-1	TRBV5-1	CASSIRGHAFF	TGCGCCAGCAGCATTAGAGGGCATGCTTTCTTT
NA	14	NA	TRBJ1-4	TRBV15	CATSRDPLSEKLFF	TGTGCCACCAGCAGAGACCCCTTGAGCGAAAAACTGTTTTTT